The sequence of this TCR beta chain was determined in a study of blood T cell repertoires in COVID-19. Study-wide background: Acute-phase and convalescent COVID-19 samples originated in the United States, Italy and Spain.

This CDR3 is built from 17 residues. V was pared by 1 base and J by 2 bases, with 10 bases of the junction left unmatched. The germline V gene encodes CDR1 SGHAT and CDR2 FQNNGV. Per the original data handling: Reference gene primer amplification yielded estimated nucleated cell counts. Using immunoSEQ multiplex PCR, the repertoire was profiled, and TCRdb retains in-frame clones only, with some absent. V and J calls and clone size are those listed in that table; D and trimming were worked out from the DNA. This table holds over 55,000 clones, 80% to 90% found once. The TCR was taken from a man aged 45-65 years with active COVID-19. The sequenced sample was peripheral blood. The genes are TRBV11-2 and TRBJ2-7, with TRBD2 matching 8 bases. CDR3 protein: CASSLGATSAVPYEQYF. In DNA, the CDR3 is TGTGCCAGCAGCTTAGGGGCGACTAGCGCTGTGCCCTACGAGCAGTACTTC.